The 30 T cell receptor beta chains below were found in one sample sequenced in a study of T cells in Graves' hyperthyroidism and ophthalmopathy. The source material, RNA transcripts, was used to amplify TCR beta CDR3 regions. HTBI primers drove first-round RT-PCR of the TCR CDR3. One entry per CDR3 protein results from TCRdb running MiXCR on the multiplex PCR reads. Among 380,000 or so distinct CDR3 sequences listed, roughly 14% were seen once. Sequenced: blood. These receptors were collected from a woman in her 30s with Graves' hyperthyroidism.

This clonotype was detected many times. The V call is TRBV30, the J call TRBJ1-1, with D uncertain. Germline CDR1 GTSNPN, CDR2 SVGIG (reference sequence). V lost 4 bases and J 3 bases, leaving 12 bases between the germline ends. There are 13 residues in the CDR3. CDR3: CAWNVGGDTEAFF. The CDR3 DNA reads TGTGCCTGGAACGTAGGAGGAGACACTGAAGCTTTCTTT.

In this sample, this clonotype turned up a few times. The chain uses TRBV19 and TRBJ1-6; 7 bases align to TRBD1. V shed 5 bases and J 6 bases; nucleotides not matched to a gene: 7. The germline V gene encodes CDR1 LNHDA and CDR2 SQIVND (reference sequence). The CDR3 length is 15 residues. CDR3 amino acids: CASSSGQNTNSPLHF. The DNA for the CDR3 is TGTGCCAGTAGTTCGGGACAGAATACTAATTCACCCCTCCACTTT.

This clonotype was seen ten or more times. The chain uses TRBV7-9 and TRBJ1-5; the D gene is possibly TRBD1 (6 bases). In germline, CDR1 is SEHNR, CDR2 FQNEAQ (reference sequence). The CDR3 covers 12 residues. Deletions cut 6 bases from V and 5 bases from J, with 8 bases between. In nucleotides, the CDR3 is TGTGCCAGCAGAGCAGGGGATCAGCCCCAGCATTTT. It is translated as CASRAGDQPQHF.

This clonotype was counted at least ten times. The CDR3 reads CASSMVGGSEQFF. The CDR3 DNA is TGTGCCAGCAGCATGGTTGGCGGCAGTGAGCAGTTCTTC. The chain combines TRBV11-2 with TRBJ2-1; no reliable D call. This CDR3 has 13 residues. CDR1 and CDR2 from the germline V gene are SGHAT and FQNNGV. Deletions cut 5 bases from V and 9 bases from J, with 14 bases between.

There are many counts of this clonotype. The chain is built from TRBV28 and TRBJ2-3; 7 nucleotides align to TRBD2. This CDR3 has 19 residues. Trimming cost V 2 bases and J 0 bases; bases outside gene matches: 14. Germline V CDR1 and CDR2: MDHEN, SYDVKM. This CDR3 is CASSLRIAGDETSTDTQYF. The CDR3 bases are TGTGCCAGCAGTTTAAGGATAGCGGGCGATGAGACTAGCACAGATACGCAGTATTTT.

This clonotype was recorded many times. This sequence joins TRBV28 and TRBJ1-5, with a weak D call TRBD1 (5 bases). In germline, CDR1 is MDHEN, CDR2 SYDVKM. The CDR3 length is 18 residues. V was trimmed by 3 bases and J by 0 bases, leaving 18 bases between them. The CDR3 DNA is TGTGCCAGCAGTTTTGTGGGGCCGGGATTTCCTAGCAATCAGCCCCAGCATTTT. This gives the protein CASSFVGPGFPSNQPQHF. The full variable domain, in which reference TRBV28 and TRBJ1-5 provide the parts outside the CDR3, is DVKVTQSSRYLVKRTGEKVFLECVQDMDHENMFWYRQDPGLGLRLIYFSYDVKMKEKGDIPEGYSVSREKKERFSLILESASTNQTSMYLCASSFVGPGFPSNQPQHFGDGTRLSIL.

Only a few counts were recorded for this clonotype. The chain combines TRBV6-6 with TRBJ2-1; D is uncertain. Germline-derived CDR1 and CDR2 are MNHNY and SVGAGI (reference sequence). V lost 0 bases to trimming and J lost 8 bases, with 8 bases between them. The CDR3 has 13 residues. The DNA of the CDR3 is TGTGCCAGCAGTTACTCGTTCGGCGATGAGCAGTTCTTC. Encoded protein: CASSYSFGDEQFF.

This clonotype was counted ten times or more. The CDR3 sequence: CSASPTGSGQPQHF. The CDR3 DNA is TGCAGTGCTAGTCCCACAGGGTCGGGACAGCCCCAGCATTTT. V is TRBV20-1 and J is TRBJ1-5; the D gene is possibly TRBD1 (6 bases). Germline CDR1 and CDR2: DFQATT and SNEGSKA (reference sequence). V gave up 3 bases and J gave up 7 bases, with 16 bases separating them. The CDR3 consists of 14 residues.

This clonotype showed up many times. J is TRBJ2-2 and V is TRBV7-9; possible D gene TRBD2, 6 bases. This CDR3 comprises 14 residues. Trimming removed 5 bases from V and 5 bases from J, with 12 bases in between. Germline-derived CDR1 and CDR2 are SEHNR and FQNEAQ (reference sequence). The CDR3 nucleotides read TGTGCCAGCAGCCTACCTGGGGGGACCGGGGAGCTGTTTTTT. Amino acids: CASSLPGGTGELFF. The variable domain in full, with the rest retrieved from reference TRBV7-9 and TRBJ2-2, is DTGVSQNPRHKITKRGQNVTFRCDPISEHNRLYWYRQTLGQGPEFLTYFQNEAQLEKSRLLSDRFSAERPKGSFSTLEIQRTEQGDSAMYLCASSLPGGTGELFFGEGSRLTVL.

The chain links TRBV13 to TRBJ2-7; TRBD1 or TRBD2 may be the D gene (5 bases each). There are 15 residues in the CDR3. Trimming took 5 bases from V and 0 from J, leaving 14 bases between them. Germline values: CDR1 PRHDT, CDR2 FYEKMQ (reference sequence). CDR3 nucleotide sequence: TGTGCCAGCAGCCCGACGAGGGACCCCTCCTACGAGCAGTACTTC. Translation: CASSPTRDPSYEQYF.

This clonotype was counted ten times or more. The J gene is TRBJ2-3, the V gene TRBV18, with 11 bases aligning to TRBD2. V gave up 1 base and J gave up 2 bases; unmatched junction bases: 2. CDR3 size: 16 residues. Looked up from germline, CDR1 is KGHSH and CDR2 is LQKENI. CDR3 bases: TGTGCCAGCTCACCACAGGGACTAGCGGACACAGATACGCAGTATTTT. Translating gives CASSPQGLADTDTQYF.

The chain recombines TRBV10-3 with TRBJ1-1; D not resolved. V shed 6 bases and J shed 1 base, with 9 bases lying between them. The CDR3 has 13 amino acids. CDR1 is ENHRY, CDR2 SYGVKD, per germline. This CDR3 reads CAIRFSGNTEAFF. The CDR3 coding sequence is TGTGCCATCAGGTTTTCAGGGAACACTGAAGCTTTCTTT.

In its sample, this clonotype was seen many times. This chain's CDR3 is CASSPGQGSYNEQFF. Here the CDR3 DNA reads TGTGCCAGCAGTCCGGGACAGGGGTCCTACAATGAGCAGTTCTTC. The V gene is TRBV12-3 or TRBV12-4, the J gene TRBJ2-1; 10 bases are shared with TRBD1. V lost 5 bases, J lost 1 base, and 2 bases stayed unmatched. The CDR3 runs 15 residues.

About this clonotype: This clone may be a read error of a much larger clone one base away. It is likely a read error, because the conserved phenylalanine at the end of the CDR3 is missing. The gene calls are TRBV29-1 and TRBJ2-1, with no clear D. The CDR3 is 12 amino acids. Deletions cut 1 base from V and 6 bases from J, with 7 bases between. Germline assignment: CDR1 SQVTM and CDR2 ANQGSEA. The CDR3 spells CSVEGRPNEQFL. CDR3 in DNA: TGCAGCGTTGAAGGGCGTCCCAATGAGCAGTTCCTC.

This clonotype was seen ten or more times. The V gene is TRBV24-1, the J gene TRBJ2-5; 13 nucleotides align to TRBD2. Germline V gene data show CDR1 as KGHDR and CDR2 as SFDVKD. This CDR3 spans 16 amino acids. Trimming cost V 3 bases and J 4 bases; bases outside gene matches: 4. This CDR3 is CATSDAGLAGAETQYF. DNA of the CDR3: TGTGCCACCAGTGATGCAGGACTAGCGGGAGCAGAGACCCAGTACTTC.

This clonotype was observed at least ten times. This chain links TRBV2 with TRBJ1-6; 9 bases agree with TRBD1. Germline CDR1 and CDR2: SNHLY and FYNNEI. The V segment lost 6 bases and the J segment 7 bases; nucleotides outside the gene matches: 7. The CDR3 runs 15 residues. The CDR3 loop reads CASRTGTGQNSPLHF. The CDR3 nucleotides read TGTGCCAGCAGAACCGGGACAGGGCAAAATTCACCCCTCCACTTT.

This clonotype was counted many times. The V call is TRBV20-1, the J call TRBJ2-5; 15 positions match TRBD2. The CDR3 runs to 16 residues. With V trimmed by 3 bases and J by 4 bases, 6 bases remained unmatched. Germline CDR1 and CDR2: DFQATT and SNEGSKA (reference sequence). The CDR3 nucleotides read TGCAGTGCTAGTCCGGGACTAGCGGGAGGACGAGAGACCCAGTACTTC. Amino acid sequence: CSASPGLAGGRETQYF.

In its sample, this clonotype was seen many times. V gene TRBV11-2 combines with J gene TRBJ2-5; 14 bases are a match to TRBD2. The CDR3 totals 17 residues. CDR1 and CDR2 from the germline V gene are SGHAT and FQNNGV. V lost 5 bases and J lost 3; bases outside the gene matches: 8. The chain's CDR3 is CASSQGVGLAGEETQYF. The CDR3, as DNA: TGTGCCAGCAGCCAAGGGGTGGGACTAGCGGGAGAAGAGACCCAGTACTTC.

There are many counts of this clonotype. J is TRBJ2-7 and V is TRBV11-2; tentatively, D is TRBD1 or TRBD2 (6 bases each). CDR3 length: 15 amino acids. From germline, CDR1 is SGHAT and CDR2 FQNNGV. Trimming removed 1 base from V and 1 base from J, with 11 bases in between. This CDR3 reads CASSLASGASYEQYF. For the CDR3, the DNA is TGTGCCAGCAGCTTAGCATCGGGGGCATCCTACGAGCAGTACTTC.

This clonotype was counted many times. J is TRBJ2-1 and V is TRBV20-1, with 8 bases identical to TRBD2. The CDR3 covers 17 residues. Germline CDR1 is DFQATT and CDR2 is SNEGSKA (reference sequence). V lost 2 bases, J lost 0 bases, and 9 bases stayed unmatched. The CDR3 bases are TGCAGTGCTAGATCTAGCGGGCAGGAAAGCTCCTACAATGAGCAGTTCTTC. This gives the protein CSARSSGQESSYNEQFF.

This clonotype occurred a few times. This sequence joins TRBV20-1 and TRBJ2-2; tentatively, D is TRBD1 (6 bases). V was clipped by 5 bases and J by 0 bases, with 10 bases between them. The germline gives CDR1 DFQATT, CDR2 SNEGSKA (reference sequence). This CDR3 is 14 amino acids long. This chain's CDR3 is CSADRQANTGELFF. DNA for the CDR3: TGCAGTGCTGATAGACAGGCGAACACCGGGGAGCTGTTTTTT.

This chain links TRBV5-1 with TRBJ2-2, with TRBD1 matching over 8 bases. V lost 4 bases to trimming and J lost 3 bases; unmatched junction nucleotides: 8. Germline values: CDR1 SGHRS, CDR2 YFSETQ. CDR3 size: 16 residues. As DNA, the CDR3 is TGCGCCAGCAGCAGACAGGGGCCCGGCGACACCGGGGAGCTGTTTTTT. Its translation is CASSRQGPGDTGELFF.

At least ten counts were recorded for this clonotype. CDR3 sequence reads: CASSPKTEPPSGTQYF. The CDR3, as DNA: TGTGCCAGCAGCCCAAAGACGGAGCCGCCCTCCGGTACGCAGTATTTT. The V and J genes are TRBV7-9 and TRBJ2-3; D unclear. CDR1 is SEHNR and CDR2 is FQNEAQ in the germline V gene (reference sequence). V was trimmed by 5 bases and J by 8 bases, leaving 23 bases between them. The CDR3 contains 16 residues.

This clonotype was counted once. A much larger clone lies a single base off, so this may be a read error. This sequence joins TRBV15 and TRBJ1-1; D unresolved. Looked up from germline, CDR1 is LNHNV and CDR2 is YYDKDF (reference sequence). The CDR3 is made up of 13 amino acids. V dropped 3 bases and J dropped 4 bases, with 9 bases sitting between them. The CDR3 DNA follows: TGTGCCACCAGCAGTGACCCTTTCACTGAAGCTTTCTTT. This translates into CATSSDPFTEAFF.

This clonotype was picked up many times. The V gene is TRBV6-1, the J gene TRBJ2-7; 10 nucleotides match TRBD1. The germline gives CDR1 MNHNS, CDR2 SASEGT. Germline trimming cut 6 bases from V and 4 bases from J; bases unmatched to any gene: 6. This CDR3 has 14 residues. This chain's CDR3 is CASRSTGGYYEQYF. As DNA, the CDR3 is TGTGCCAGCAGGTCGACAGGGGGCTATTACGAGCAGTACTTC.

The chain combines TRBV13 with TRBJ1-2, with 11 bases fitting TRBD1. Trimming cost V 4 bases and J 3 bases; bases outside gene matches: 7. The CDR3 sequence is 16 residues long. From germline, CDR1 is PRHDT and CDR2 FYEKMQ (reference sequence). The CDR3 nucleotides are TGTGCCAGCAGCTCGGGACAGGGGGTCGTGGACTATGGCTACACCTTC. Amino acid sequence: CASSSGQGVVDYGYTF.

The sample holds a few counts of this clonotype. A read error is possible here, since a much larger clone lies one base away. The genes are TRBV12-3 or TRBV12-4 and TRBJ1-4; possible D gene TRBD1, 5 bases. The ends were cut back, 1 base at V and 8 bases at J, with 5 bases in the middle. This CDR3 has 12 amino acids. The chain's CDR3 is CASSLEGEKLFF. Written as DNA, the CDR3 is TGTGCCAGCAGTTTAGAGGGGGAAAAACTGTTTTTT.

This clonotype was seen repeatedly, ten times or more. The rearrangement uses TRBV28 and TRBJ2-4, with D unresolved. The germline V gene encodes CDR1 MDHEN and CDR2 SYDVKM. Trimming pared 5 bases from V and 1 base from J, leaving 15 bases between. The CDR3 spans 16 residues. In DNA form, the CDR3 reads TGTGCCAGCAGTCCCCTGGGATCCAGGGCCAAAAACATTCAGTACTTC. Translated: CASSPLGSRAKNIQYF.

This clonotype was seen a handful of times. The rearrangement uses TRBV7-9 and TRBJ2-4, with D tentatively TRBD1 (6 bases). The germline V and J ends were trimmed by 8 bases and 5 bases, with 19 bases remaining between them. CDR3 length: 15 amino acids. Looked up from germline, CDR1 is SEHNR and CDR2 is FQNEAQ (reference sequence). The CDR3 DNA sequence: TGTGCCAGCCAAACGGCCGGACAGAAACAAAACATTCAGTACTTC. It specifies CASQTAGQKQNIQYF.

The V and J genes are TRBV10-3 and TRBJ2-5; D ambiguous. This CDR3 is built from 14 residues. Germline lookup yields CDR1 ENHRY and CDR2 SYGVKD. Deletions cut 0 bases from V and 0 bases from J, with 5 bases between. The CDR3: CAISESSNQETQYF. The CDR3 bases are TGTGCCATCAGTGAGTCCTCCAACCAAGAGACCCAGTACTTC.